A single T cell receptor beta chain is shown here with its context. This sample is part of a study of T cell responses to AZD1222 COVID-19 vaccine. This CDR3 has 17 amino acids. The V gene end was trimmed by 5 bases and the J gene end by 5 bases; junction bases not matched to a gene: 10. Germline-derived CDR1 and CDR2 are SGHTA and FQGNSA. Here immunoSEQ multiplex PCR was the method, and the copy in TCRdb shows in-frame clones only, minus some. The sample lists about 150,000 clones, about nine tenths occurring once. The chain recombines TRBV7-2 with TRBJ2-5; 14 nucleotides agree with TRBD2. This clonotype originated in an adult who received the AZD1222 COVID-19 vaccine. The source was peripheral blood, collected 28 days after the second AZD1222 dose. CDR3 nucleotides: TGTGCCAGCAGCACCCGGACTAGCGGGGGGTCACGTGAGACCCAGTACTTC. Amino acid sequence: CASSTRTSGGSRETQYF.